This T cell receptor beta chain comes out of a study of blood T cell repertoires in COVID-19. CDR1 is LNHDA, CDR2 SQIVND, per germline (reference sequence). CDR3 length equals 15 residues. V shed 5 bases, J shed 1 base, and the junction held 5 bases outside the gene matches. Using immunoSEQ multiplex PCR, the repertoire was profiled, and TCRdb retains in-frame clones only, with some absent. The table includes more than 25,000 clones, about 80% detected once. Sequencing input: peripheral blood. The rearrangement links TRBV19 to TRBJ2-1; 7 nucleotides align to TRBD1. The receptor was derived from a man in his 70s with active COVID-19. CDR3 in amino acids: CASSLYRGSYNEQFF. The CDR3 coding sequence is TGTGCCAGTAGTCTCTACAGGGGTTCCTACAATGAGCAGTTCTTC.